The source of this TCR beta chain is a study of cytomegalovirus exposure and HLA in healthy donors. A multiplex PCR was run with 60 Vbeta primers and 13 Jbeta primers. Sequencing was performed with immunoSEQ multiplex PCR; in TCRdb, only in-frame clones are kept and a portion is missing. The sample table includes about 160,000 clones. From germline, CDR1 is KGHSH and CDR2 LQKENI. The junction had 5 bases not matched to a gene; V was cut back by 0 bases and J by 5 bases. This CDR3 comprises 15 residues. The TCR was taken from a man younger than 40 in good health and CMV-seronegative. The rearrangement uses TRBV18 and TRBJ1-1, with 8 bases matching TRBD1. Material: PBMCs. The CDR3 spells CASSPPQQGVTEAFF. The CDR3 DNA is TGTGCCAGCTCACCACCCCAACAGGGGGTGACTGAAGCTTTCTTT.